These 4 T cell receptor beta chains originate from one sample sequenced in a study of cytomegalovirus exposure and HLA in healthy donors. Both 60 Vbeta primers and 13 Jbeta primers went into the PCR. Sequencing was performed with immunoSEQ multiplex PCR; in TCRdb, only in-frame clones are kept and a portion is missing. The sample has approximately 250,000 clones; about 85% are singletons. The sequenced sample was PBMCs. All receptors come from a girl aged 2 to 10 in good health and CMV-seronegative.

V and J are TRBV6-1 and TRBJ1-2, with 7 bases identical to TRBD1. This CDR3 spans 14 amino acids. J gave up 2 bases and V 6 bases, and 6 bases lay outside the gene matches. Germline CDR1 and CDR2: MNHNS and SASEGT. For the CDR3, the DNA is TGTGCCAGCAGCGCGACAGGGATCAACTATGGCTACACCTTC. Its translation: CASSATGINYGYTF.

This clone was counted at least ten times. This chain connects TRBV29-1 to TRBJ1-2, with 8 bases fitting TRBD1. V was pared by 3 bases and J by 4 bases, with 4 bases of the junction left unmatched. Germline lookup yields CDR1 SQVTM and CDR2 ANQGSEA. The CDR3 is 13 amino acids. The CDR3 loop reads CSVEQGAAYGYTF. CDR3 sequence (DNA): TGCAGCGTTGAGCAGGGGGCTGCCTATGGCTACACCTTC.

The CDR3 region has the DNA TGTGCCAGCAGTTACTTAGGGGGGAACACCGGGGAGCTGTTTTTT. Translating gives CASSYLGGNTGELFF. The chain has TRBV6-5 and TRBJ2-2, with D tentatively TRBD1 (6 bases). V was trimmed by 1 base and J by 1 base, leaving 7 bases between them. CDR1 and CDR2 from the germline V gene are MNHEY and SVGAGI. The CDR3 length is 15 residues.

This clone was seen only once. The rearrangement joins TRBV27 to TRBJ2-5; 7 bases align to TRBD1. Per germline, CDR1 MNHEY and CDR2 SMNVEV (reference sequence). Losses at the gene ends were 5 bases for V and 4 bases for J; bases not matched to a gene: 4. The CDR3 is 13 amino acids. The CDR3 nucleotides are TGTGCCAGCAGTCGACAGGGTTCAGAGACCCAGTACTTC. It encodes CASSRQGSETQYF.